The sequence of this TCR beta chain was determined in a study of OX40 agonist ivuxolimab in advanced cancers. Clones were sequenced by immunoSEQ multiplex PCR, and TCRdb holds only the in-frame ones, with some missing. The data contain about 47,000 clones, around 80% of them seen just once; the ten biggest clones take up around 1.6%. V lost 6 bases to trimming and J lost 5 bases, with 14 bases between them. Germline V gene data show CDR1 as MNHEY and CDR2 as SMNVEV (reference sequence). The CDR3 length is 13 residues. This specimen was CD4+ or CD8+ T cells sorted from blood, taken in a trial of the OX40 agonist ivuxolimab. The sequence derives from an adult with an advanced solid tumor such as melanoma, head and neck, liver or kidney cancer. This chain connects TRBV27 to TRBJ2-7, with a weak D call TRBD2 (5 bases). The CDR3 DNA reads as TGTGCCAGCAGCCGGCCCCCCGGGAACGAGCAGTACTTC. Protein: CASSRPPGNEQYF.